The rows below give T cell receptor beta chains drawn from one sample of a study of blood T cells in healthy people across ages. From the 5' RACE reads, TCRdb called clonotypes with MiXCR, one entry per CDR3 protein. The sample shows fewer than 650,000 distinct CDR3 sequences, roughly a quarter of them seen only once. The sample also formed part of further work on T cells of mothers and their children.

Sequenced material: blood. Every receptor here comes from a boy under 10 years old in good health. Each CDR3 is given with its conserved first and last residue. The D gene is left open where the match is weak. Only part of the rows carry a size: once, few, many, or a class if the clone is expanded.

abundance: .; j_gene: TRBJ2-7; d_gene: .; v_gene: TRBV25-1; CDR3nt: TGTGCCAGCACCGGCCCAGGCAACTCCTACGAGCAGTACTTC; CDR3aa: CASTGPGNSYEQYF
abundance: .; j_gene: TRBJ2-2; d_gene: TRBD1; v_gene: TRBV4-3; CDR3nt: TGCGCCAGCAGCCAAGATAGGACAGGGGGCAGTAACACCGGGGAGCTGTTTTTT; CDR3aa: CASSQDRTGGSNTGELFF
abundance: .; j_gene: TRBJ2-3; d_gene: .; v_gene: TRBV20-1; CDR3nt: TGCAGTGCTAGAAGGGACACCGGTTTGGATACGCAGTATTTT; CDR3aa: CSARRDTGLDTQYF
abundance: .; j_gene: TRBJ2-1; d_gene: TRBD1; v_gene: TRBV29-1; CDR3nt: TGCAGCGTAGAGGACAGGGTTTACAATGAGCAGTTCTTC; CDR3aa: CSVEDRVYNEQFF
abundance: .; j_gene: TRBJ2-7; d_gene: TRBD1; v_gene: TRBV10-3; CDR3nt: TGTGCCATCAGTGAGTCTGGGACAGGGGTGGGAGTCGAGCAGTACTTC; CDR3aa: CAISESGTGVGVEQYF
abundance: few; j_gene: TRBJ2-7; d_gene: .; v_gene: TRBV12-3/TRBV12-4; CDR3nt: TGTGCCATCTCGAAGACCGAGCAGTACTTC; CDR3aa: CAISKTEQYF
abundance: .; j_gene: TRBJ1-5; d_gene: .; v_gene: TRBV10-3; CDR3nt: TGTGCCATCAGTGAGGGGACAAACGTGCTGCCCCAGCATTTT; CDR3aa: CAISEGTNVLPQHF
abundance: .; j_gene: TRBJ2-1; d_gene: .; v_gene: TRBV5-1; CDR3nt: TGCGCCAGCAGCTTTGGGCAGGGACTCTACAATGAGCAGTTCTTC; CDR3aa: CASSFGQGLYNEQFF
abundance: .; j_gene: TRBJ2-7; d_gene: .; v_gene: TRBV29-1; CDR3nt: TGCAGCGGTCTGTTAGCCACATCCTACGAGCAGTACTTC; CDR3aa: CSGLLATSYEQYF
abundance: few; j_gene: TRBJ1-2; d_gene: .; v_gene: TRBV11-2; CDR3nt: TGTGCCAGCAGCTCCCCCGCAGGACAGGGCTACACCTTC; CDR3aa: CASSSPAGQGYTF
abundance: .; j_gene: TRBJ2-5; d_gene: .; v_gene: TRBV7-3; CDR3nt: TGTGCCAGCAGCCTCGACGGCCGGGCCCAGTACTTC; CDR3aa: CASSLDGRAQYF
abundance: .; j_gene: TRBJ2-1; d_gene: TRBD2; v_gene: TRBV11-2; CDR3nt: TGTGCCAGCAGACTACTAAGGCGGGAGCCCTCCTACAATGAGCAGTTCTTC; CDR3aa: CASRLLRREPSYNEQFF
abundance: .; j_gene: TRBJ1-1; d_gene: .; v_gene: TRBV12-3/TRBV12-4; CDR3nt: TGTGCCAGCAGGAGCCTCTCATTGAACACTGAAGCTTTCTTT; CDR3aa: CASRSLSLNTEAFF
abundance: .; j_gene: TRBJ1-4; d_gene: .; v_gene: TRBV5-5; CDR3nt: TGTGCCAGCAGCGCCGGGATTGGGCGGGAAAAACTGTTTTTT; CDR3aa: CASSAGIGREKLFF
abundance: .; j_gene: TRBJ2-5; d_gene: TRBD1; v_gene: TRBV6-1; CDR3nt: TGTGCCAGCAGTGAATTACAGGGGGTAGAGACCCAGTACTTC; CDR3aa: CASSELQGVETQYF
abundance: .; j_gene: TRBJ2-7; d_gene: TRBD2; v_gene: TRBV6-5; CDR3nt: TGTGCCAGCAGTTATTTGGGGGGAGGGTCCTACGAGCAGTACTTC; CDR3aa: CASSYLGGGSYEQYF
abundance: many; j_gene: TRBJ2-1; d_gene: TRBD2; v_gene: TRBV19; CDR3nt: TGTGCCAGTAGTCGCGGGGGGAGCTACAATGAGCAGTTCTTC; CDR3aa: CASSRGGSYNEQFF
abundance: few; j_gene: TRBJ1-1; d_gene: .; v_gene: TRBV12-3/TRBV12-4; CDR3nt: TGTGCCAGCAGCCCAGGACACAAGAACACTGAAGCTTTCTTT; CDR3aa: CASSPGHKNTEAFF
abundance: .; j_gene: TRBJ2-1; d_gene: TRBD2; v_gene: TRBV4-1; CDR3nt: TGCGCCAGCAGCCGAATGCCTAGCGGGGGGCCAGGCCATGAGCAGTTCTTC; CDR3aa: CASSRMPSGGPGHEQFF
abundance: few; j_gene: TRBJ2-1; d_gene: .; v_gene: TRBV6-2/TRBV6-3; CDR3nt: TGTGCCAGCAAAAAGTTCGATGGGCCACCATACAATGAGCAGTTCTTC; CDR3aa: CASKKFDGPPYNEQFF
abundance: .; j_gene: TRBJ2-7; d_gene: .; v_gene: TRBV3-1; CDR3nt: TGTGCCAGCAGCCAGATAACGCGGGTCTACGAGCAGTACTTC; CDR3aa: CASSQITRVYEQYF
abundance: .; j_gene: TRBJ2-1; d_gene: .; v_gene: TRBV6-2/TRBV6-3; CDR3nt: TGTGCCAGCAGGCTACGGCCGACAAATGAGCAGTTCTTC; CDR3aa: CASRLRPTNEQFF
abundance: .; j_gene: TRBJ2-1; d_gene: TRBD2; v_gene: TRBV7-7; CDR3nt: TGTGCCAGCAGCTTAGTCGCGGGGGGGAACAATGAGCAGTTCTTC; CDR3aa: CASSLVAGGNNEQFF
abundance: few; j_gene: TRBJ2-2; d_gene: .; v_gene: TRBV13; CDR3nt: TGTGCCAGCAGCTTGGTTAGGAAGAACACCGGGGAGCTGTTTTTT; CDR3aa: CASSLVRKNTGELFF
abundance: few; j_gene: TRBJ2-5; d_gene: .; v_gene: TRBV3-1; CDR3nt: TGTGCCAGCAGCCAAGATCAGGTCCCTGGGGGGACCCAGTACTTC; CDR3aa: CASSQDQVPGGTQYF
abundance: few; j_gene: TRBJ2-2; d_gene: .; v_gene: TRBV7-9; CDR3nt: TGTGCCAGCAGCCCGGGACCCGCGAACACCGGGGAGCTGTTTTTT; CDR3aa: CASSPGPANTGELFF
abundance: .; j_gene: TRBJ2-1; d_gene: .; v_gene: TRBV6-1; CDR3nt: TGTGCCAGCAGCCCCGGGACGAAGGGGTCACATTATTACAATGAGCAGTTCTTC; CDR3aa: CASSPGTKGSHYYNEQFF
abundance: .; j_gene: TRBJ2-7; d_gene: .; v_gene: TRBV9; CDR3nt: TGTGCCAGCAGCGTGGGGACGGAGGCAGACGAGCAGTACTTC; CDR3aa: CASSVGTEADEQYF
abundance: few; j_gene: TRBJ2-5; d_gene: .; v_gene: TRBV3-1; CDR3nt: TGTGCCAGCAGCTCCCGGGGTAGCGGTCAGGAGACCCAGTACTTC; CDR3aa: CASSSRGSGQETQYF
abundance: .; j_gene: TRBJ1-1; d_gene: .; v_gene: TRBV29-1; CDR3nt: TGCAGCGTACAGGGTTTGTACACTGAAGCTTTCTTT; CDR3aa: CSVQGLYTEAFF
abundance: .; j_gene: TRBJ1-1; d_gene: TRBD1; v_gene: TRBV29-1; CDR3nt: TGCAGCGTCACAGGGGGAGAGAAGACTGAAGCTTTCTTT; CDR3aa: CSVTGGEKTEAFF
abundance: few; j_gene: TRBJ1-2; d_gene: .; v_gene: TRBV20-1; CDR3nt: TGCAGTGCTAGATTGTGGGGAACTTTCTATGGCTACACCTTC; CDR3aa: CSARLWGTFYGYTF
abundance: few; j_gene: TRBJ2-1; d_gene: .; v_gene: TRBV12-3/TRBV12-4; CDR3nt: TGTGCCAGCAGTTTTTGGGGATCTGGGAATGAGCAGTTCTTC; CDR3aa: CASSFWGSGNEQFF
abundance: .; j_gene: TRBJ2-3; d_gene: .; v_gene: TRBV29-1; CDR3nt: TGCAGCGTGGGTATTGCAGGGGTCACAGATACGCGGTATTTT; CDR3aa: CSVGIAGVTDTRYF
abundance: few; j_gene: TRBJ2-7; d_gene: .; v_gene: TRBV21-1; CDR3nt: TGTGCCAGCCCTGAGAGGGGGGGTACCTACGAGCAGTACTTC; CDR3aa: CASPERGGTYEQYF
abundance: few; j_gene: TRBJ1-1; d_gene: .; v_gene: TRBV27; CDR3nt: TGTGCCAGCAGTTTATCGGGCTGGGGGGAAGCTTTCTTT; CDR3aa: CASSLSGWGEAFF
abundance: .; j_gene: TRBJ1-4; d_gene: .; v_gene: TRBV20-1; CDR3nt: TGCAGTGCTAGATGGGCTGGACGGACTAATGAAAAACTGTTTTTT; CDR3aa: CSARWAGRTNEKLFF
abundance: .; j_gene: TRBJ2-3; d_gene: .; v_gene: TRBV11-2; CDR3nt: TGTGCCACTACTCAACCGGACACAGATACGCAGTATTTT; CDR3aa: CATTQPDTDTQYF
abundance: few; j_gene: TRBJ2-7; d_gene: .; v_gene: TRBV6-2/TRBV6-3; CDR3nt: TGTGCCAGCAGGGACGGGGGTTACGAGCAGTACTTC; CDR3aa: CASRDGGYEQYF
abundance: .; j_gene: TRBJ1-6; d_gene: TRBD1; v_gene: TRBV20-1; CDR3nt: TGCAGTGCTCAGCCCCGGGACAGGGTAATCTCACCCCTCCACTTT; CDR3aa: CSAQPRDRVISPLHF
abundance: .; j_gene: TRBJ1-4; d_gene: .; v_gene: TRBV11-2; CDR3nt: TGTGCCAGCAGCTTAATGGGTGCCCCCCTGGAAAAACTGTTTTTT; CDR3aa: CASSLMGAPLEKLFF
abundance: few; j_gene: TRBJ2-1; d_gene: .; v_gene: TRBV6-6; CDR3nt: TGTGCCAGCAGTTACCCCAGGGGCAGCTCCTACAATGAGCAGTTCTTC; CDR3aa: CASSYPRGSSYNEQFF
abundance: few; j_gene: TRBJ2-7; d_gene: TRBD2; v_gene: TRBV4-1; CDR3nt: TGCGCCAGCAGCCCCTTAACAGGGCAGGGACTAGCGGGTGCCTACGAGCAGTACTTC; CDR3aa: CASSPLTGQGLAGAYEQYF
abundance: .; j_gene: TRBJ2-3; d_gene: .; v_gene: TRBV29-1; CDR3nt: TGCAGCGCCGCCACTGGTACTAGCACAGATACGCAGTATTTT; CDR3aa: CSAATGTSTDTQYF